This T cell receptor beta chain stems from a study of kidney transplant recipient with SARS-CoV-2 infection. From germline, CDR1 is LNHDA and CDR2 SQIVND (reference sequence). Trimming removed 2 bases from V and 0 bases from J, with 8 bases in between. CDR3 length equals 15 residues. TCRdb recomputed calls from the reads with MiXCR, one row per CDR3 protein. The sample has 200,000 to 300,000 distinct CDR3 sequences, 29% seen once; the top ten hold about 7%. In its sample, this clonotype was seen many times. This clonotype was obtained from a male patient aged 30 to 40 who had COVID-19 and was a kidney transplant recipient. Some T cells could come from the graft donor. J is TRBJ2-4 and V is TRBV19; D perhaps matches TRBD2 (5 bases). Material: a blood sample, obtained at baseline and on day 111 from a kidney transplant recipient. As DNA, the CDR3 is TGTGCCAGTAGTATACCGGGATTAGCCAAAAACATTCAGTACTTC. Its translation is CASSIPGLAKNIQYF.